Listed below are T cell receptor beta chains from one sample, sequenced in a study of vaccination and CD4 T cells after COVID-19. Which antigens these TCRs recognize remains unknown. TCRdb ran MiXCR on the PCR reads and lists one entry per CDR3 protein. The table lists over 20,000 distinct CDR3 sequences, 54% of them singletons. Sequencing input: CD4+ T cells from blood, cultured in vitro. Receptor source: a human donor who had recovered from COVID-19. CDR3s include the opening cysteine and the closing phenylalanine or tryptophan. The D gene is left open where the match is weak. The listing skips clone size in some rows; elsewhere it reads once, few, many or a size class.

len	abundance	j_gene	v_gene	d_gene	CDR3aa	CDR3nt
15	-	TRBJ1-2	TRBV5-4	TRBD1	CASSLGQGFNYGYTF	TGTGCCAGCAGCTTGGGACAGGGTTTCAACTATGGCTACACCTTC
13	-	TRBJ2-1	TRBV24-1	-	CATSAPPFDEQFF	TGTGCCACCAGTGCTCCACCCTTCGATGAGCAGTTCTTC
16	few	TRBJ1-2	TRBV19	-	CASSPRVRGANYGYTF	TGTGCCAGTAGTCCCCGTGTACGGGGGGCTAACTATGGCTACACCTTC
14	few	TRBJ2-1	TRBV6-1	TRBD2	CASTIAGGDNEQFF	TGTGCCAGCACCATAGCGGGAGGTGACAATGAGCAGTTCTTC
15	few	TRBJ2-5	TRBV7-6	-	CASSFESGSQETQYF	TGTGCCAGCAGCTTTGAGAGCGGTTCCCAAGAGACCCAGTACTTC
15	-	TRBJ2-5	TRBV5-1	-	CASSVIPARQETQYF	TGCGCCAGCAGCGTAATCCCAGCAAGGCAAGAGACCCAGTACTTC
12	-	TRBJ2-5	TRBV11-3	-	CASSLLEETQYF	TGTGCCAGCAGCTTACTGGAAGAGACCCAGTACTTC
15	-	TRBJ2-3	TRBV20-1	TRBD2	CSAGTPSGRTDTQYF	TGCAGTGCTGGTACCCCTAGCGGGAGGACAGATACGCAGTATTTT
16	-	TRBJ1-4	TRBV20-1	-	CSALQRASQDNEKLFF	TGCAGTGCCCTCCAGCGGGCCTCCCAGGACAATGAAAAACTGTTTTTT
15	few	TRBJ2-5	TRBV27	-	CASSPTAQMVETQYF	TGTGCCAGCAGTCCGACCGCTCAGATGGTAGAGACCCAGTACTTC
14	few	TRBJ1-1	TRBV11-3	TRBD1	CASSSQQGDTEAFF	TGTGCCAGCAGCTCGCAGCAGGGGGACACTGAAGCTTTCTTT
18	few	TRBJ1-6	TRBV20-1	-	CSAILHSSTLLYNSPLHF	TGCAGTGCCATTCTACACTCCTCGACCCTTCTCTATAATTCACCCCTCCACTTT
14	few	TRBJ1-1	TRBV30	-	CAWKKGSMNTEAFF	TGTGCCTGGAAAAAGGGGAGTATGAACACTGAAGCTTTCTTT
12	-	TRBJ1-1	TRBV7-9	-	CASSSPGTQAFF	TGTGCCAGCAGCTCCCCCGGGACTCAAGCTTTCTTT
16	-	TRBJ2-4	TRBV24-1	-	CATSAKTGVAKNIQYF	TGTGCCACCAGTGCCAAAACAGGAGTAGCCAAAAACATTCAGTACTTC
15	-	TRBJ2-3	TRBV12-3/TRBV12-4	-	CARSYPTPPADTQYF	TGTGCCAGATCCTACCCAACTCCCCCCGCAGATACGCAGTATTTT
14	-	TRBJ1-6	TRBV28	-	CASSKARRDSPLHF	TGTGCCAGCAGTAAAGCCAGACGGGATTCACCCCTCCACTTT
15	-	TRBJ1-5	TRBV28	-	CASSFGQYSNQPQHF	TGTGCCAGCAGTTTTGGGCAGTATAGCAATCAGCCCCAGCATTTT
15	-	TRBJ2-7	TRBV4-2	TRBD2	CASSQETSGNYEQYF	TGTGCCAGCAGCCAAGAGACTAGCGGGAACTACGAGCAGTACTTC
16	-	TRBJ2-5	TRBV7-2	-	CASSLGSWVRPKTQYF	TGTGCCAGCAGCTTAGGCAGTTGGGTTCGGCCGAAGACCCAGTACTTC
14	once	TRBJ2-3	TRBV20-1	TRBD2	CSGTSGSPSDTQYF	TGCAGTGGAACTAGCGGGAGCCCTTCAGATACGCAGTATTTT
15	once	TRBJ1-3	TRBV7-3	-	CASSLTAGKGNTIYF	TGTGCCAGCAGCTTAACGGCAGGGAAGGGAAACACCATATATTTT
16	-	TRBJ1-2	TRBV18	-	CASSPGSAGSDYGYTF	TGTGCCAGCTCACCTGGGTCAGCAGGGTCGGACTATGGCTACACCTTC
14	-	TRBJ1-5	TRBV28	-	CASSDIYSNQPQHF	TGTGCCAGCAGTGACATCTATAGCAATCAGCCCCAGCATTTT
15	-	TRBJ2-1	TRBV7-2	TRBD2	CASTPMAGGYNEQFF	TGTGCCAGCACCCCAATGGCGGGGGGTTACAATGAGCAGTTCTTC
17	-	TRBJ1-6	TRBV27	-	CASSLFSGRGNNSPLHF	TGTGCCAGCAGTTTATTTTCAGGGAGAGGCAATAATTCACCCCTCCACTTT
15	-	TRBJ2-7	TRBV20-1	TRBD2	CSARLEGLAWNEQYF	TGCAGTGCCAGACTCGAAGGACTAGCTTGGAACGAGCAGTACTTC
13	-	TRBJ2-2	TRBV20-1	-	CSAKTGTTGELFF	TGCAGTGCTAAGACAGGAACAACCGGGGAGCTGTTTTTT
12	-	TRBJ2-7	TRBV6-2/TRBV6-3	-	CASSYPSYEQYF	TGTGCCAGCAGTTACCCCTCCTACGAGCAGTACTTC
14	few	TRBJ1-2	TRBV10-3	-	CAIRSDRPMSGYTF	TGTGCCATCAGATCCGACAGGCCGATGAGCGGCTACACCTTC
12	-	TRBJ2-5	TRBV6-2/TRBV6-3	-	CASSYSVETQYF	TGTGCCAGCAGTTACTCGGTGGAGACCCAGTACTTC
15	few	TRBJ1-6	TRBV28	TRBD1	CASSLVWQGDSPLHF	TGTGCCAGCAGTTTAGTGTGGCAGGGGGACTCACCCCTCCACTTT
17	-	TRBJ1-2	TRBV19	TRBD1	CASRRGTGGMSNYGYTF	TGTGCCAGTAGACGGGGGACAGGGGGTATGTCTAACTATGGCTACACCTTC
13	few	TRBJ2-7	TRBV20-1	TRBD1	CSASTGGVYEQYF	TGCAGTGCTAGTACAGGGGGCGTCTACGAGCAGTACTTC
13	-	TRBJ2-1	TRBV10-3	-	CAISDPPDHEQFF	TGTGCCATCAGTGACCCCCCCGACCATGAGCAGTTCTTC
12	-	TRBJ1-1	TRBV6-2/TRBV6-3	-	CASSDPQIEAFF	TGTGCCAGCAGCGACCCACAGATAGAAGCTTTCTTT
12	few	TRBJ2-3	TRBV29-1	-	CSGSAHADTQYF	TGCAGCGGGTCGGCACACGCAGATACGCAGTATTTT
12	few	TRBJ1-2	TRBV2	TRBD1	CASSVRDRLSTF	TGTGCCAGCAGTGTGAGGGACAGGCTATCGACCTTC
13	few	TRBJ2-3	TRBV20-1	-	CGWGASGVDTQYF	TGCGGGTGGGGGGCTTCGGGGGTGGATACGCAGTATTTT
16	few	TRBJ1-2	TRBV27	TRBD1	CASSLSFGQEHYGYTF	TGTGCCAGCAGTTTATCCTTCGGACAGGAGCACTATGGCTACACCTTC
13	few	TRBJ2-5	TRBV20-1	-	CSATSTSTQTQYF	TGCAGTGCTACCTCTACTAGCACCCAGACCCAGTACTTC
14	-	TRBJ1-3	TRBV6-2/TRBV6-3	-	CASSGGATGNTIYF	TGTGCCAGCAGCGGGGGGGCTACTGGAAACACCATATATTTT
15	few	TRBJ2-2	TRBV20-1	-	CSAKDSVAYTGELFF	TGCAGTGCTAAAGATAGCGTCGCTTACACCGGGGAGCTGTTTTTT
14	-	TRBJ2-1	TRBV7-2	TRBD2	CASSLGGTSDEQFF	TGTGCCAGCAGCTTAGGCGGGACTAGCGATGAGCAGTTCTTC
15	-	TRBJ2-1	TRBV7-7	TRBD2	CASSFALAEYNEQFF	TGTGCTAGCAGCTTCGCTCTAGCGGAGTACAATGAGCAGTTCTTC
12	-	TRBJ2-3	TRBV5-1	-	CASRAETDTQYF	TGCGCCAGCAGAGCAGAAACAGATACGCAGTATTTT
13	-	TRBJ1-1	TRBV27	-	CASSGQFNTEAFF	TGTGCCAGCAGCGGACAGTTCAACACTGAAGCTTTCTTT
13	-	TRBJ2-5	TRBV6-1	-	CASSENALETQYF	TGTGCCAGCAGTGAAAATGCCCTGGAGACCCAGTACTTC
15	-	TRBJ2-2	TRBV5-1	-	CASSSGPPSPGELFF	TGCGCCAGCAGCTCAGGACCGCCCAGCCCCGGGGAGCTGTTTTTT
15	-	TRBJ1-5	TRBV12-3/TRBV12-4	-	CASSFGIYGNQPQHF	TGTGCCAGCAGTTTCGGGATCTATGGCAATCAGCCCCAGCATTTT
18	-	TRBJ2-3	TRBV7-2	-	CASSLALGGTARWNTQYF	TGTGCCAGCAGCTTAGCGCTGGGCGGGACGGCGCGATGGAATACGCAGTATTTT
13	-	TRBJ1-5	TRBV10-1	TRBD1	CANLGQGNQPQHF	TGCGCCAACCTGGGACAGGGGAATCAGCCCCAGCATTTT
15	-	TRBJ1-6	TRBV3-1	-	CASSRDGGRGSPLHF	TGTGCCAGCAGCCGTGATGGGGGGCGCGGATCACCCCTCCACTTT
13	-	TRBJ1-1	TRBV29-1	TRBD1	CSGGAGGGTEAFF	TGCAGCGGAGGGGCAGGGGGCGGCACTGAAGCTTTCTTT